The T cell receptor (beta chain) under discussion was sequenced for a study of post-analysis software for immune sequencing data. The wider study: Recorded disease courses covered relapsing-remitting, secondary progressive and progressive-relapsing multiple sclerosis. Some patients had no subtype annotation. Study-wide results and limits: Higher frequency in patients than in controls was seen for a handful of TRBV segments, with TRBV5-6, TRBV5-1 and TRBV20-1 among them. Normalized Chao1 diversity was significantly lower in multiple sclerosis patients than in controls.

Trimming took off 1 base at V and 5 bases at J, with 8 bases between the two ends. Germline assignment: CDR1 SEHNR and CDR2 FQNEAQ (reference sequence). The CDR3 loop spans 14 amino acids. Details on this clonotype: Its cognate antigen is unknown.

TCR beta libraries were prepared from cDNA with unique molecular identifiers. TCRdb called the PCR reads again in MiXCR, with one record for every CDR3 protein. The table has hundreds of thousands of distinct CDR3 sequences, 25% to 30% seen once. The chain joins TRBV7-9 to TRBJ2-2, with D perhaps matching TRBD2 (5 bases). Sequenced input: blood. The sequence came from a girl aged 5 to 17 with multiple sclerosis. CDR3 bases: TGTGCCAGCAGCTTAGACCTAGCTACCGGGGAGCTGTTTTTT. Protein: CASSLDLATGELFF.